The clone carrying this T cell receptor (beta chain) was picked up many times. The sample originates from a study of blood T cells in healthy people across ages. The CDR3 runs 17 residues. Germline CDR1 reads SEHNR; CDR2 reads FQNEAQ (reference sequence). V trimming: 5 bases; J trimming: 5 bases; junction bases outside the gene matches: 16. Primers used in a second PCR of roughly 6 to 11 cycles were a sample-barcoded 5' primer and a J-beta primer mix. Each CDR3 protein gets one entry after TCRdb re-called the 5' RACE reads with MiXCR. The profile covers about 680,000 distinct CDR3 sequences, with roughly 49% appearing a single time and around 32% taken by the ten largest.

The chain carries TRBV7-9 and TRBJ2-3; 7 bases line up with TRBD1. The source material was blood. The source is a woman aged 55-70 years in good health. The CDR3 sequence: CASSATRTGVLKDTQYF. DNA for the CDR3: TGTGCCAGCAGCGCTACAAGGACAGGAGTCCTCAAAGATACGCAGTATTTT.